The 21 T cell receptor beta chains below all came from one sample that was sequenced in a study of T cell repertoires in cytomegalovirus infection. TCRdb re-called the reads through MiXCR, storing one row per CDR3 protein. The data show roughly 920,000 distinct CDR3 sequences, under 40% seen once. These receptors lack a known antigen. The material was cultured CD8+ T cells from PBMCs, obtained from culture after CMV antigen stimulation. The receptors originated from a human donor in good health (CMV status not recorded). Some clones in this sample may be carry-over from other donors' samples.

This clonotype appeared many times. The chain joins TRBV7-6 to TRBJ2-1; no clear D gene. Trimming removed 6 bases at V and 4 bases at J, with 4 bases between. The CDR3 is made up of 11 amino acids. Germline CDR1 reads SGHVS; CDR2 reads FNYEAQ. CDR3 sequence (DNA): TGTGCCAGCAGGGATTACAATGAGCAGTTCTTC. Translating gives CASRDYNEQFF.

The DNA for the CDR3 is TGCGCCAGCAGCCAAGTCGGGGGGGAGACCGGGGAGCTGTTTTTT. Residues: CASSQVGGETGELFF. The genes are TRBV4-1 and TRBJ2-2; 8 bases agree with TRBD2. Per germline, CDR1 MGHRA and CDR2 YSYEKL. Trimming took 1 base from V and 5 from J; bases not matched to a gene: 3. The CDR3 is 15 residues long.

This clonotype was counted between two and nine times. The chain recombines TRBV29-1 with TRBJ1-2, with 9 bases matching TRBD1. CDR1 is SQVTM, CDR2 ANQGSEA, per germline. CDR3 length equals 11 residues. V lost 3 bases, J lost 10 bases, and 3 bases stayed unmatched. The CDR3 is CSVEGQGVYTF. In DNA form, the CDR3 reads TGCAGCGTTGAGGGACAGGGTGTCTACACCTTC.

Written as DNA, the CDR3 is TGTGCCAGCAGCCCTCTAACCATTTCCTACGAGCAGTACGTC. Translation: CASSPLTISYEQYV. The rearrangement links TRBV7-9 to TRBJ2-7; D unclear. V lost 5 bases and J 1 base, leaving 12 bases between the germline ends. The CDR3 length is 14 residues. Germline V gene data show CDR1 as SEHNR and CDR2 as FQNEAQ (reference sequence).

The CDR3 is CASSPALSTEAFF. The CDR3 bases are TGTGCCAGTAGTCCAGCCCTTAGCACTGAAGCTTTCTTT. This chain connects TRBV19 to TRBJ1-1, with no clear D. V dropped 5 bases and J dropped 4 bases, with 11 bases sitting between them. From germline, CDR1 is LNHDA and CDR2 SQIVND (reference sequence). The CDR3 runs 13 residues.

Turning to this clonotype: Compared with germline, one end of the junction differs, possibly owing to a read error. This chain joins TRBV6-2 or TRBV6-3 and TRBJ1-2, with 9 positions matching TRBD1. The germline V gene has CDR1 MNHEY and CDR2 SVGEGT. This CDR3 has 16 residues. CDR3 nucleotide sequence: TGTGTCAGCAGTTTCCACCGGGACAGGGCCCCCTATGGCTACACCTTC. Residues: CVSSFHRDRAPYGYTF.

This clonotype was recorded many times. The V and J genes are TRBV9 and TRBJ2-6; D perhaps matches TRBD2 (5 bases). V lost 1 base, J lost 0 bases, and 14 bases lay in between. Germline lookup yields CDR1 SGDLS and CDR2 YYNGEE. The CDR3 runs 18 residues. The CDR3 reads CASSVYTERDSGANVLTF. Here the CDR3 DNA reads TGTGCCAGCAGCGTATATACAGAACGGGACTCTGGGGCCAACGTCCTGACTTTC.

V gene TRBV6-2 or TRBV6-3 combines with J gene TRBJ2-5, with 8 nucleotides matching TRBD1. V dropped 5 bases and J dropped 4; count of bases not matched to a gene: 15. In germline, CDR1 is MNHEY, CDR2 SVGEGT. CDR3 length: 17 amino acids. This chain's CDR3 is CASSPHPGQGSGETQYF. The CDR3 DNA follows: TGTGCCAGCAGTCCGCACCCCGGACAGGGTTCGGGAGAGACCCAGTACTTC.

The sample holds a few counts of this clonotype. For the CDR3, the DNA is TGTGCCAGCAGCACCCCGGGACATGGCGCGGGCTACACCTTC. As protein: CASSTPGHGAGYTF. This chain links TRBV9 with TRBJ1-2; D is possibly TRBD1 (6 bases). The CDR3 spans 14 residues. The germline CDR1 and CDR2 sequences are SGDLS and YYNGEE. Deletions cut 4 bases from V and 8 bases from J, with 18 bases between.

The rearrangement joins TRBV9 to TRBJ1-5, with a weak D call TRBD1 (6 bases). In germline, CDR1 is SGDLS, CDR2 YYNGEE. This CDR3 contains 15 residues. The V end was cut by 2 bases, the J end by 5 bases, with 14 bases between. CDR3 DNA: TGTGCCAGCAGCGTCTCCGGGACACTACATCAGCCCCAGCATTTT. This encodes CASSVSGTLHQPQHF.

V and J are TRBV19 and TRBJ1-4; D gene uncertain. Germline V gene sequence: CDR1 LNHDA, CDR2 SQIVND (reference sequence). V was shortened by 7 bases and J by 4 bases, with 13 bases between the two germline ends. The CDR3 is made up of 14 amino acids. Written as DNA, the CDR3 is TGTGCCAGTACCCGGACCGAACTTAATGAAAAACTGTTTTTT. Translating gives CASTRTELNEKLFF.

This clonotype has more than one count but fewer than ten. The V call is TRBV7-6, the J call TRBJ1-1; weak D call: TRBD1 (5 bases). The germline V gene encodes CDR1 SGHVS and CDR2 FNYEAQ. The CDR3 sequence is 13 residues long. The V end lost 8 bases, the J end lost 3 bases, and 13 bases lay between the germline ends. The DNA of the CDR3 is TGTGCCAGCTCGGGGACCCTGGACACTGAAGCTTTCTTT. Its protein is CASSGTLDTEAFF.

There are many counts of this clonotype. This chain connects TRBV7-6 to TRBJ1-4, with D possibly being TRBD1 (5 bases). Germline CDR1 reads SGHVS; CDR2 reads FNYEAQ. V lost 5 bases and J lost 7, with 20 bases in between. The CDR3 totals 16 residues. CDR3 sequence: CASSILPGPSGEKLFF. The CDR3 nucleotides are TGTGCCAGCAGCATTTTACCGGGGCCGTCGGGTGAAAAACTGTTTTTT.

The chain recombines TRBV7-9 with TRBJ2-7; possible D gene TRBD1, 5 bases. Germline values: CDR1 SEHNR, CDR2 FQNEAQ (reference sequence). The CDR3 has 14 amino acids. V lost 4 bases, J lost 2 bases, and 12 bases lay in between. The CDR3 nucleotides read TGTGCCAGCAGCTCTGGGGCGGACGCCTACGAGCAGTACTTC. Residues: CASSSGADAYEQYF.

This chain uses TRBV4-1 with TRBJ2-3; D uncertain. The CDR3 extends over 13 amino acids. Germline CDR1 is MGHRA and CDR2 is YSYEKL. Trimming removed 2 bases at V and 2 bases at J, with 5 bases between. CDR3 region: CASSQIYTDTQYF. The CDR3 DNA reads TGCGCCAGCAGCCAAATCTACACAGATACGCAGTATTTT.

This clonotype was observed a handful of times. For the CDR3, the DNA is TGTGCCAGCAGACCTAGGGGGACGGCGACAGATACGCAGTATTTT. Translating it yields CASRPRGTATDTQYF. V is TRBV6-2 or TRBV6-3 and J is TRBJ2-3; weak D call: TRBD1 (6 bases). CDR1 MNHEY and CDR2 SVGEGT come from the germline V gene. The V end lost 6 bases, the J end lost 3 bases, and 16 bases lay between the germline ends. CDR3 length equals 15 residues.

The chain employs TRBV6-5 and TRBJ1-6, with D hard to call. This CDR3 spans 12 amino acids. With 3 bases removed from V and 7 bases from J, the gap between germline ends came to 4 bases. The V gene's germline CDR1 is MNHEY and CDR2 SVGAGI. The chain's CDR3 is CASSYENSPLHF. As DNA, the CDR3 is TGTGCCAGCAGTTATGAGAATTCACCCCTCCACTTT.

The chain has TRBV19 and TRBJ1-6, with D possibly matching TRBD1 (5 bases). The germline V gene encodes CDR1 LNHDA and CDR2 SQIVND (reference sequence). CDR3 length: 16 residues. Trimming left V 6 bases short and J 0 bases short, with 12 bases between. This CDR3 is CASRWDWSSYNSPLHF. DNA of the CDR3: TGTGCCAGTAGATGGGACTGGAGCTCCTATAATTCACCCCTCCACTTT.

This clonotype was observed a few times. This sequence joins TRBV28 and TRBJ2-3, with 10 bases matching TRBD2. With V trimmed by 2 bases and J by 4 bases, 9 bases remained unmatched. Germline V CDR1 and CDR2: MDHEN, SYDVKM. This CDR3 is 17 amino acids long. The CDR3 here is CASSLGLAGANSDTQYF. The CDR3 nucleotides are TGTGCCAGCAGTTTAGGCCTAGCGGGGGCTAACTCAGATACGCAGTATTTT.

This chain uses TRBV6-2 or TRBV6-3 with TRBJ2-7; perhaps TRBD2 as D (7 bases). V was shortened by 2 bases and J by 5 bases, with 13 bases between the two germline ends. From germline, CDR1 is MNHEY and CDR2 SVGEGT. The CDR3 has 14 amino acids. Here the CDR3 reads CASSYAGALNEQYV. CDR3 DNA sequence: TGTGCCAGCAGTTACGCGGGGGCTCTAAACGAGCAGTACGTC.

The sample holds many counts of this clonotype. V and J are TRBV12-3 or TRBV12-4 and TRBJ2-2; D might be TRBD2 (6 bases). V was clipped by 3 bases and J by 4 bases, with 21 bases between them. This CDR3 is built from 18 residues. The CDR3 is CASSFFSASPAGTGELFF. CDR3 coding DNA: TGTGCCAGCAGTTTTTTTAGCGCCTCTCCAGCGGGCACCGGGGAGCTGTTTTTT.